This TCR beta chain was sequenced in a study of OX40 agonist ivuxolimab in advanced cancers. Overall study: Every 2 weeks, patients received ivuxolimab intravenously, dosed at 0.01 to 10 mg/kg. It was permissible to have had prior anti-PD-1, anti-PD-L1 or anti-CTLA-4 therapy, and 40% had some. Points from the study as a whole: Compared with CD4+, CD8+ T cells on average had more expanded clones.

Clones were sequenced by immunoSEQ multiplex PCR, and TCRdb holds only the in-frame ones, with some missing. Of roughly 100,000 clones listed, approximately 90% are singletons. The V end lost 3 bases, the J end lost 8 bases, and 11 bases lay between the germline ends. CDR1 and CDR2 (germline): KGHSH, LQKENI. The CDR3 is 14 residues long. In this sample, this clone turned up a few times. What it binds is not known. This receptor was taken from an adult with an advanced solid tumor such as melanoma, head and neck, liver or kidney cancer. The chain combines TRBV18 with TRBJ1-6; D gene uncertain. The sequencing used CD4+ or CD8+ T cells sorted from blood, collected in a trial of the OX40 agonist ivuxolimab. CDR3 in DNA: TGTGCCAGCTCACCCTCCCCCGGAGATTCACCCCTCCACTTT. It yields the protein CASSPSPGDSPLHF. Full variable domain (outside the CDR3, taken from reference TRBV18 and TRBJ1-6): NAGVMQNPRHLVRRRGQEARLRCSPMKGHSHVYWYRQLPEEGLKFMVYLQKENIIDESGMPKERFSAEFPKEGPSILRIQQVVRGDSAAYFCASSPSPGDSPLHFGNGTRLTVT.